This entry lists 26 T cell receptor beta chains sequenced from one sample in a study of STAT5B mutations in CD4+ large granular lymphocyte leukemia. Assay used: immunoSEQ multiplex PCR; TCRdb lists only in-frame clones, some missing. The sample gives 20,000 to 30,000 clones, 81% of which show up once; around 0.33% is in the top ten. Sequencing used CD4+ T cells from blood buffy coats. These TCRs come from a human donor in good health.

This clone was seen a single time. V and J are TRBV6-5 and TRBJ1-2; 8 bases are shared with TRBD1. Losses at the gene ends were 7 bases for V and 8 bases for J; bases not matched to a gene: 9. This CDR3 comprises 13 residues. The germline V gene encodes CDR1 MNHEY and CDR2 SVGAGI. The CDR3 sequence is CASTQQGAIGYTF. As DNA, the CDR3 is TGTGCCAGCACACAGCAGGGGGCGATAGGCTACACCTTC.

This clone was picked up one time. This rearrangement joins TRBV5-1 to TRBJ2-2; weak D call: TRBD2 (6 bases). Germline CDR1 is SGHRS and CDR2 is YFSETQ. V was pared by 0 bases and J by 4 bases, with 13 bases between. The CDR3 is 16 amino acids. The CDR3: CASSLVGGVSTGELFF. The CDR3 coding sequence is TGCGCCAGCAGCTTGGTGGGGGGTGTCAGCACCGGGGAGCTGTTTTTT. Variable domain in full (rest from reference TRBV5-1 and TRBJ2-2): KAGVTQTPRYLIKTRGQQVTLSCSPISGHRSVSWYQQTPGQGLQFLFEYFSETQRNKGNFPGRFSGRQFSNSRSEMNVSTLELGDSALYLCASSLVGGVSTGELFFGEGSRLTVL.

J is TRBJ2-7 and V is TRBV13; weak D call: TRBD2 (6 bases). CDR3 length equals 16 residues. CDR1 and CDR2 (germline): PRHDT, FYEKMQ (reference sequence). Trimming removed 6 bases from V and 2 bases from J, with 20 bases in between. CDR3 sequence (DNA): TGTGCCAGCAGTCGGGAGAGGACGCATGTTCCCTACGAGCAGTACTTC. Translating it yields CASSRERTHVPYEQYF.

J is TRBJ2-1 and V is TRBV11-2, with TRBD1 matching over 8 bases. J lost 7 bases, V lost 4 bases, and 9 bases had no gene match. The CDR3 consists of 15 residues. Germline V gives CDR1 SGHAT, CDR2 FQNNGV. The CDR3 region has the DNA TGTGCCAGCAGCTACAGGGGGTTTAGGATTAATGAGCAGTTCTTC. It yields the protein CASSYRGFRINEQFF.

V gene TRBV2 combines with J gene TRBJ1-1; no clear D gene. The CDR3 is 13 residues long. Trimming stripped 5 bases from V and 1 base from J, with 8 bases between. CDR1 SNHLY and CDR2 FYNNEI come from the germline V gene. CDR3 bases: TGTGCCAGCAGTCTGCGGAAGAACACTGAAGCTTTCTTT. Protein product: CASSLRKNTEAFF.

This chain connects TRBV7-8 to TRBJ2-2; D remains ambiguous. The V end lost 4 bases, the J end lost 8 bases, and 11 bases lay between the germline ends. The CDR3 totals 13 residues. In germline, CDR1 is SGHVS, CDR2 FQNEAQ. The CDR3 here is CASSSQALGELFF. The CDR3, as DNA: TGTGCCAGCAGCTCTCAGGCCCTGGGGGAGCTGTTTTTT.

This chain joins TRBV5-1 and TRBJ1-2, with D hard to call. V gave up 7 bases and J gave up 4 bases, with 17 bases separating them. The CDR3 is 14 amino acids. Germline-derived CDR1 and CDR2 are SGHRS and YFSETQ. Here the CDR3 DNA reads TGCGCCAGCTCAGCCGCCTTGGGTGCCTATGGCTACACCTTC. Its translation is CASSAALGAYGYTF.

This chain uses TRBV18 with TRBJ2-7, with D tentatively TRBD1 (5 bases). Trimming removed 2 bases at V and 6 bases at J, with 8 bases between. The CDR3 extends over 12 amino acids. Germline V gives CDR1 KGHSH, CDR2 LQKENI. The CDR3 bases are TGTGCCAGCTCACCAACAGGCATCGAGCAGTACGTC. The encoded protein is CASSPTGIEQYV.

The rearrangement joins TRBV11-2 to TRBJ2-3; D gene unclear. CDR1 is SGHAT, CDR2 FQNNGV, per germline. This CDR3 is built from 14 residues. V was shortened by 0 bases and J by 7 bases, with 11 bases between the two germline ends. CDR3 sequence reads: CASSLDARSHTQYF. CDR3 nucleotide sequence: TGTGCCAGCAGCTTAGATGCGCGTAGCCATACGCAGTATTTT.

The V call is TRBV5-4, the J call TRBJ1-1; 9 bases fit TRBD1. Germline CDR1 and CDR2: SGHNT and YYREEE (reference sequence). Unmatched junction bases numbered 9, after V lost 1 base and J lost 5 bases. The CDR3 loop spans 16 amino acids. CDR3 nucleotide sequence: TGTGCCAGCAGCTTGCGACAGGGGGGGGGAAGGACTGAAGCTTTCTTT. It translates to CASSLRQGGGRTEAFF. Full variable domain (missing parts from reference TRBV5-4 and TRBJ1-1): ETGVTQSPTHLIKTRGQQVTLRCSSQSGHNTVSWYQQALGQGPQFIFQYYREEENGRGNFPPRFSGLQFPNYSSELNVNALELDDSALYLCASSLRQGGGRTEAFFGQGTRLTVV.

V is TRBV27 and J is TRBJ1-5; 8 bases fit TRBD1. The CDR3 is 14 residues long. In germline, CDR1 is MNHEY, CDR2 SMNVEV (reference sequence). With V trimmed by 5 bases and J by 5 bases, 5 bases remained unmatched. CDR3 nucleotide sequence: TGTGCCAGCAGTAGAGACAGGGGAGATCAGCCCCAGCATTTT. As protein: CASSRDRGDQPQHF.

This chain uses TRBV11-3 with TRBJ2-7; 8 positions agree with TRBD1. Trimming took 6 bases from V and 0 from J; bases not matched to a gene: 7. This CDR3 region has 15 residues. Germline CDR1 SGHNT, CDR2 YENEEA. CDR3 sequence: CASRLGQGNSYEQYF. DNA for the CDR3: TGTGCCAGCAGACTTGGACAGGGCAACTCCTACGAGCAGTACTTC.

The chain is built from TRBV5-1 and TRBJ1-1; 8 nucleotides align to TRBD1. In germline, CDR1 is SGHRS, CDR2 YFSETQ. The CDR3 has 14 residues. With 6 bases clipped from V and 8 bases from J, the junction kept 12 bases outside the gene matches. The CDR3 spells CASTPDRAYSEAFF. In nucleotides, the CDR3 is TGCGCCAGCACCCCGGACAGGGCGTATTCCGAAGCTTTCTTT.

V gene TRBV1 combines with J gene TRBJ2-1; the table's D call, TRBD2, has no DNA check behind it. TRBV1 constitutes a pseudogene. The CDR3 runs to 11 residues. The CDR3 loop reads CTSSLRNEQFF. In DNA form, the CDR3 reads TGCACCAGCAGCTTGCGAAATGAGCAGTTCTTC.

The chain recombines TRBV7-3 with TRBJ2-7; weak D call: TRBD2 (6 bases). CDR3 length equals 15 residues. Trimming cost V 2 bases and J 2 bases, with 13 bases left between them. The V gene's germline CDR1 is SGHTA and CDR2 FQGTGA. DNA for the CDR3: TGTGCCAGCAGCTTAGCGGGATCCCCGCCCTACGAGCAGTACTTC. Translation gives CASSLAGSPPYEQYF. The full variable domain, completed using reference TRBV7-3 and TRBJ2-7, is GAGVSQTPSNKVTEKGKYVELRCDPISGHTALYWYRQSLGQGPEFLIYFQGTGAADDSGLPNDRFFAVRPEGSVSTLKIQRTERGDSAVYLCASSLAGSPPYEQYFGPGTRLTVT.

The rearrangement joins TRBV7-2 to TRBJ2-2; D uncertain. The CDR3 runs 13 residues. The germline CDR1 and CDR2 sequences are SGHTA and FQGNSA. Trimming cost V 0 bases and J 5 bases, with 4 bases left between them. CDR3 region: CASSLATTGELFF. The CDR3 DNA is TGTGCCAGCAGCTTAGCTACGACCGGGGAGCTGTTTTTT. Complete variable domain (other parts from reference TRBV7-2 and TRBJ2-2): GAGVSQSPSNKVTEKGKDVELRCDPISGHTALYWYRQSLGQGLEFLIYFQGNSAPDKSGLPSDRFSAERTGGSVSTLTIQRTQQEDSAVYLCASSLATTGELFFGEGSRLTVL.

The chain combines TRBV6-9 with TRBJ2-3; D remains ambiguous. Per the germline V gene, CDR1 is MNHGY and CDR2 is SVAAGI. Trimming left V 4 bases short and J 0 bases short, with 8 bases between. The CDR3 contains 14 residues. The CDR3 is CASSFSISTDTQYF. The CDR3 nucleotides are TGTGCCAGCAGTTTCTCCATTAGCACAGATACGCAGTATTTT.

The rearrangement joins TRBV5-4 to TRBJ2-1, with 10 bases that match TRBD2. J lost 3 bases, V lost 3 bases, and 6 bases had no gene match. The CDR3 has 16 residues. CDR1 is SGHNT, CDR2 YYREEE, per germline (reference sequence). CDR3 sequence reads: CASSSDSGGGYNEQFF. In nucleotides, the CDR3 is TGTGCCAGCAGCTCCGACAGCGGGGGGGGCTACAATGAGCAGTTCTTC.

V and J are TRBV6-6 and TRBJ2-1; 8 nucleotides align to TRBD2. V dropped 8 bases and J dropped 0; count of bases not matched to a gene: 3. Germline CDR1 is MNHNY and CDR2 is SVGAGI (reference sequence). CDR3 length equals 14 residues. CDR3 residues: CASWRGDSYNEQFF. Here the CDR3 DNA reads TGTGCCAGCTGGCGGGGGGACTCCTACAATGAGCAGTTCTTC.

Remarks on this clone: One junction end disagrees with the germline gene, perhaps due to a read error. Written as DNA, the CDR3 is TGTGCTAGCAGCTTAGGGACTAGCAGGGGAGATGAGCAGTTCTTC. Translating it yields CASSLGTSRGDEQFF. This chain connects TRBV7-7 to TRBJ2-1, with 9 bases matching TRBD2. The CDR3 length is 15 residues. Germline CDR1 reads SSHAT; CDR2 reads FNYEAQ (reference sequence).

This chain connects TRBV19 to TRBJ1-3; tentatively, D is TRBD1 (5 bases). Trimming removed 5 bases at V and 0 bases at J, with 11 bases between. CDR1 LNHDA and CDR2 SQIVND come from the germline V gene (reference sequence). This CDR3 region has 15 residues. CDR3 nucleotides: TGTGCCAGTAGTCAAGGGGCAGGCTCTGGAAACACCATATATTTT. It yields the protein CASSQGAGSGNTIYF.

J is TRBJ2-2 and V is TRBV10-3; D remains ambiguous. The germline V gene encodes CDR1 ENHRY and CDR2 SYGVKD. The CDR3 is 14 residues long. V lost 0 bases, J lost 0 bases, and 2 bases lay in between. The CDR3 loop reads CAISESANTGELFF. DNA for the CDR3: TGTGCCATCAGTGAGTCGGCGAACACCGGGGAGCTGTTTTTT.

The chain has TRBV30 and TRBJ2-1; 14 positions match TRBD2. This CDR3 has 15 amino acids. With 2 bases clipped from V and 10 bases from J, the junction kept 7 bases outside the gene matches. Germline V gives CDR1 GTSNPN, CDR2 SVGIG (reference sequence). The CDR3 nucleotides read TGTGCCTGGAGTCCGGGACTAGCGGGAGTGTTGGAGCAGTTCTTC. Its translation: CAWSPGLAGVLEQFF.

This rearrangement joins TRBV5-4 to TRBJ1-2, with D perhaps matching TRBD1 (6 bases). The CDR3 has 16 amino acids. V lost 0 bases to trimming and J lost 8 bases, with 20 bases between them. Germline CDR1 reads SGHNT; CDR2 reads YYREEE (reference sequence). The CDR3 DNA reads TGTGCCAGCAGCTTGGCCCTGGGGGGCAGAAAGAGGGGCTACACCTTC. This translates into CASSLALGGRKRGYTF.

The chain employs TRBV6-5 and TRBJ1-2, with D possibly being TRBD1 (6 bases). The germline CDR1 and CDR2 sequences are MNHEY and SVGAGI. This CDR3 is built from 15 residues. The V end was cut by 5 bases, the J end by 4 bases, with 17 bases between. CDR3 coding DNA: TGTGCCAGCAGTCGAACCCGGACAGTTAGCTATGGCTACACCTTC. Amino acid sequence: CASSRTRTVSYGYTF.

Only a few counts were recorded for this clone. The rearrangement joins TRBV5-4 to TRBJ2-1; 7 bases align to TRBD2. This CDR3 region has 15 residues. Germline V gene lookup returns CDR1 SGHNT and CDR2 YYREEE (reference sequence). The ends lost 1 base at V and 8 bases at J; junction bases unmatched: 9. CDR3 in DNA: TGTGCCAGCAGCTTGACGGGGGGAGGATTCGATGAGCAGTTCTTC. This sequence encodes CASSLTGGGFDEQFF.